This T cell receptor beta chain comes out of a study of T cells in Graves' hyperthyroidism and ophthalmopathy. As regards this clonotype: Its specificity is unknown. Since a much larger clone is just one base distant, this may be a read error.

Using RNA transcripts as the source, TCR beta CDR3 regions were amplified. During a first-round RT-PCR of the TCR CDR3, the HTBI primer set was used. TCRdb reanalysed the multiplex PCR reads using MiXCR and keeps one entry per CDR3 protein. The sample shows some 510,000 distinct CDR3 sequences, around 45% of them seen only once. Findings and limits, study-wide: Most expanded thyroid clonotypes above 0.001 recurred in blood. The model anticipated ophthalmopathy a median approximately six months pre-onset. Separating ophthalmopathy from stable hyperthyroidism was achieved by a 13 V-J model.

Diagnoses were established using clinical symptoms, serum thyroxine and TRAb, thyroid ultrasound and orbital computed tomography. Germline V gene sequence: CDR1 SGDLS, CDR2 YYNGEE. This CDR3 is built from 14 residues. Trimming left V 6 bases short and J 8 bases short, with 20 bases between. This rearrangement joins TRBV9 to TRBJ1-2; D may be TRBD1 (6 bases). The sequenced sample was peripheral blood or thyroid tissue (not recorded which). This clonotype was sampled from a woman aged 18-35 years with Graves' hyperthyroidism. The CDR3 is CASTQDRLETGYTF. The CDR3 nucleotides read TGTGCCAGCACTCAAGACAGGCTGGAGACGGGCTACACCTTC.